A selection of T cell receptor beta chains follows, all from one sample in a study of T cell repertoires in cytomegalovirus infection. Which antigens these TCRs recognize remains unknown. TCRdb re-derived calls from the reads in MiXCR, one entry per CDR3 protein. The sample has about 47,000 distinct CDR3 sequences; roughly 19% are singletons. The material sequenced was CD8+ T cells from cultured PBMCs, taken from culture after CMV antigen stimulation. The receptor source for this set is a human donor in good health (CMV status not recorded). Some clones in this sample may be carry-over from other donors' samples. The CDR3 runs from the conserved cysteine through the conserved F or W. Each record gives: D gene, clone size, J gene, V gene, CDR3 DNA, CDR3 protein. A D gene is named only where the DNA matches it firmly. Only some rows state a clone size, as once, few, many or a class for expanded clones.

TRBD1,.,TRBJ2-7,TRBV27,TGTGCCAGCAGTCTTGGGACAGGGAAAGAGCAGTACTTC,CASSLGTGKEQYF
.,.,TRBJ1-2,TRBV5-4,TGTGCCAGCAGTTCTGACACATTTAACTATGGCTACACCTTC,CASSSDTFNYGYTF
.,.,TRBJ1-1,TRBV7-9,TGTGCCAGCAGCCCTATCGGAATTGGGGAGACTGAAGCTTTCTTT,CASSPIGIGETEAFF
.,.,TRBJ2-3,TRBV27,TGTGCCAGCAGTTTATACTTTCCTAGCACAGATACGCAGTATTTT,CASSLYFPSTDTQYF
.,many,TRBJ2-7,TRBV5-4,TGTGCCAGCAGTTATTCCGGACCCGCCTACGAGCAGTACTTC,CASSYSGPAYEQYF
.,many,TRBJ2-3,TRBV12-3/TRBV12-4,TGTGCCAGCAATGGGGGTCGAACACTCACAGATACGCAGTATTTT,CASNGGRTLTDTQYF
TRBD1,.,TRBJ1-5,TRBV5-4,TGTGCCAGCAGCTTCCAAGGACAGGGGGTTCAGCCCCAGCATTTT,CASSFQGQGVQPQHF
.,few,TRBJ2-7,TRBV5-1,TGCGCCAGCAGCTCGGACACGAACTACGAGCAGTACTTC,CASSSDTNYEQYF
.,medium-sized,TRBJ2-1,TRBV28,TGTGCCAGCAGCCCAACCTCGGGGTTCTCGGATGAGCAGTTCTTC,CASSPTSGFSDEQFF
.,few,TRBJ1-1,TRBV30,TGTGCCTGGAGTGGCCTCGGCAGGGTATCTCCAGTTGACACTGAAGCTTTCTTT,CAWSGLGRVSPVDTEAFF
.,many,TRBJ1-1,TRBV7-6,TGTGCCTCACTCGAGCGTTTGAACACTGAAGCTTTCTTT,CASLERLNTEAFF
TRBD1,many,TRBJ2-7,TRBV7-2,TGTGCCAGCAGCTTAGGTTTCGTCCGGGACAGATATTACGAGCAGTACTTC,CASSLGFVRDRYYEQYF
.,.,TRBJ2-7,TRBV30,TGTGCCTGGAGTGGGGGCGCCTACGAGCAGTACTTC,CAWSGGAYEQYF
TRBD2,.,TRBJ2-5,TRBV27,TGTGCCAGCGGAAGCAGACAGAGCTATAGCGGGGGACAAGAGACCCAGTACTTC,CASGSRQSYSGGQETQYF
TRBD2,.,TRBJ2-5,TRBV6-2/TRBV6-3,TGTGCCAGCAGACAAGGAGCGGGAGAGTGGGAGACCCAGTACTTC,CASRQGAGEWETQYF
TRBD1,.,TRBJ2-1,TRBV7-6,TGTGCCAGCAGCTTAGGAAGACAGGGGGCCTACAATGAGCAGTTCTTC,CASSLGRQGAYNEQFF
.,.,TRBJ2-2,TRBV20-1,TGCAGTGCCCTAGCCGGGGAGCTGTTTTTT,CSALAGELFF
TRBD2,once,TRBJ2-1,TRBV11-2,TGTGCCAGCAGCCTTGGACTAGCGGGATCAACTTACAATGAGCAGTTCTTC,CASSLGLAGSTYNEQFF